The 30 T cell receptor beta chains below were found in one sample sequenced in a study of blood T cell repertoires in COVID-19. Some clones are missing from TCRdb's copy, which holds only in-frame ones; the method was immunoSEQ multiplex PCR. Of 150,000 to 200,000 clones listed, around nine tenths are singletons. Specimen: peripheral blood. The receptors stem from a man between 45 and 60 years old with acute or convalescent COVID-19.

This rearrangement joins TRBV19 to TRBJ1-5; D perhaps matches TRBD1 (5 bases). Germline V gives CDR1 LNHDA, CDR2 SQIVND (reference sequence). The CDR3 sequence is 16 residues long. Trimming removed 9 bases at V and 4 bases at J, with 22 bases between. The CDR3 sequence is CASARGIRDQNQPQHF. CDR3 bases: TGTGCCAGCGCCCGGGGGATAAGGGACCAAAATCAGCCCCAGCATTTT.

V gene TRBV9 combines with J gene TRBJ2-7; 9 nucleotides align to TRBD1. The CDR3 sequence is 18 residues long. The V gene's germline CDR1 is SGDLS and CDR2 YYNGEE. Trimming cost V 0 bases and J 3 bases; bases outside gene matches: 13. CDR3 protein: CASSVGLRRGTGRYEQYF. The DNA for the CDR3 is TGTGCCAGCAGCGTAGGACTAAGGAGGGGGACAGGGCGCTACGAGCAGTACTTC.

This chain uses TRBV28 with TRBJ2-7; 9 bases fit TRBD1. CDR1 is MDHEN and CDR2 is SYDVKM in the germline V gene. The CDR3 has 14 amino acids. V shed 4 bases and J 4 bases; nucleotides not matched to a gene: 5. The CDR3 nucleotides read TGTGCCAGCAGTTCTACAGGGGGCCCTTACGAGCAGTACTTC. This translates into CASSSTGGPYEQYF.

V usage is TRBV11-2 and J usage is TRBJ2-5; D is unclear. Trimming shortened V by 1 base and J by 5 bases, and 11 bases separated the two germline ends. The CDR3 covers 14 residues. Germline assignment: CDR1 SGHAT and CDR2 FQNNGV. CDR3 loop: CASSLGALRETQYF. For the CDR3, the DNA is TGTGCCAGCAGCTTAGGAGCCCTCCGGGAGACCCAGTACTTC.

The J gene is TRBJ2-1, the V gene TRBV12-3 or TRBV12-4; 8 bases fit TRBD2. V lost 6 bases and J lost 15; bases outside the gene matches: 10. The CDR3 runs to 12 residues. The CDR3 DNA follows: TGTGCCAGCAGGGGGCCGGGACTAGACATGTTCTTC. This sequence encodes CASRGPGLDMFF.

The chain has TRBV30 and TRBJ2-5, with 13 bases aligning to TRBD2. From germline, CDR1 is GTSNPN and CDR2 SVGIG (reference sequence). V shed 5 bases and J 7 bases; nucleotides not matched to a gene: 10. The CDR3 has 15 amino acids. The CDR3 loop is CAWGRTSGRSGTQYF. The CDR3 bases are TGTGCCTGGGGAAGGACTAGCGGGAGATCGGGGACCCAGTACTTC.

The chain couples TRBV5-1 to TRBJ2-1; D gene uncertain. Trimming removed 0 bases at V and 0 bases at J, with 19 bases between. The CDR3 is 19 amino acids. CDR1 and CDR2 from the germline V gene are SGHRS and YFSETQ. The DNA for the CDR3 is TGCGCCAGCAGCTTGGTTCCAGCGAGCTATCCCTCCTCCTACAATGAGCAGTTCTTC. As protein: CASSLVPASYPSSYNEQFF.

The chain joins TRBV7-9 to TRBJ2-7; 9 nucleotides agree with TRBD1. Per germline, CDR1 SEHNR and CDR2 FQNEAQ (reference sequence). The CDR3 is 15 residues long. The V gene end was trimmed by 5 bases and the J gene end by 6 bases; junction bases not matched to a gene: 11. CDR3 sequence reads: CASSPGDRVVGEQYF. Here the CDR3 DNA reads TGTGCCAGCAGCCCGGGGGACAGGGTGGTGGGCGAGCAGTACTTC.

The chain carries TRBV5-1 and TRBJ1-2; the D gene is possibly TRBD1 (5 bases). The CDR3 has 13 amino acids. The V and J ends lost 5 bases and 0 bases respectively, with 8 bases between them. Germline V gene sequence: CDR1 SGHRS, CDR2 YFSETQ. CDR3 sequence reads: CASRGQANYGYTF. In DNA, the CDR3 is TGCGCCAGCAGGGGGCAAGCTAACTATGGCTACACCTTC. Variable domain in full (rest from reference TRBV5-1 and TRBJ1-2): KAGVTQTPRYLIKTRGQQVTLSCSPISGHRSVSWYQQTPGQGLQFLFEYFSETQRNKGNFPGRFSGRQFSNSRSEMNVSTLELGDSALYLCASRGQANYGYTFGSGTRLTVV.

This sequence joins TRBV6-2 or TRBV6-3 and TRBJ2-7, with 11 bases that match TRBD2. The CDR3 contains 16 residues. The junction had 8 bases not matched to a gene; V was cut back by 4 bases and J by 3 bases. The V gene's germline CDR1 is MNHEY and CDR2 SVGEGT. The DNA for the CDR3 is TGTGCCAGCAGTTCCGTACTAGCGGGGGACCTCTACGAGCAGTACGTC. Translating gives CASSSVLAGDLYEQYV.

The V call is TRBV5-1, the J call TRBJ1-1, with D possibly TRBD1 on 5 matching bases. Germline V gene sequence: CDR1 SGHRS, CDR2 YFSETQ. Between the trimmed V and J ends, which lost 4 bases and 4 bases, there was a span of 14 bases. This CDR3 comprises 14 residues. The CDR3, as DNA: TGCGCCAGCAGCGCGGAGGGAGGGGTCACTGAAGCTTTCTTT. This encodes CASSAEGGVTEAFF.

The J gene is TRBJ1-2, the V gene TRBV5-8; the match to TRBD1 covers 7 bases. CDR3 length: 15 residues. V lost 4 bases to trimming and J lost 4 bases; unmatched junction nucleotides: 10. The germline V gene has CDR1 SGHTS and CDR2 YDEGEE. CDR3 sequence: CASSRKGAWGYGYTF. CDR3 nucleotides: TGTGCCAGCAGCCGGAAGGGGGCGTGGGGCTATGGCTACACCTTC.

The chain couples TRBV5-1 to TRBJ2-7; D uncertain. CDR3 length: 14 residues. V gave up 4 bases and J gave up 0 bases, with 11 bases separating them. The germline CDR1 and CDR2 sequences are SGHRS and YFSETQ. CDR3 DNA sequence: TGCGCCAGCAGCGCCTGGTTCGGCTCCTACGAGCAGTACTTC. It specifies CASSAWFGSYEQYF.

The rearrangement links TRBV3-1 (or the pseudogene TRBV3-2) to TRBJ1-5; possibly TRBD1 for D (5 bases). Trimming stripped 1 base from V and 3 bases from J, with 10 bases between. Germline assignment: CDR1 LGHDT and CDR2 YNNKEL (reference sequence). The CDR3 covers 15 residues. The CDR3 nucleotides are TGTGCCAGCAGCCAAGGACAGACTGACAATCAGCCCCAGCATTTT. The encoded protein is CASSQGQTDNQPQHF.

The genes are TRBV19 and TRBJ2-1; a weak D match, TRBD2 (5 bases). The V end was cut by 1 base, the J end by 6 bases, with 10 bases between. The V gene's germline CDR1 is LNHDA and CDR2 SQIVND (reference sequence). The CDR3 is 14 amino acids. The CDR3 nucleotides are TGTGCCAGTAGTATAGTCGGGGTGACCAATGAGCAGTTCTTC. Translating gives CASSIVGVTNEQFF.

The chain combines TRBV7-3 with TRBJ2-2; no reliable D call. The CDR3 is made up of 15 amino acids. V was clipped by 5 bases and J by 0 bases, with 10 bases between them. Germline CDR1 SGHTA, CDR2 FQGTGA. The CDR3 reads CASSDSPANTGELFF. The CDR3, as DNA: TGTGCCAGCAGCGACTCCCCAGCGAACACCGGGGAGCTGTTTTTT.

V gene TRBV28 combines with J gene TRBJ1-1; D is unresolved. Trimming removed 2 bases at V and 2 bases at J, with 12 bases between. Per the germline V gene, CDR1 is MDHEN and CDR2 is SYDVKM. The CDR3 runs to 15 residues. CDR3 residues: CASSLPAAGNTEAFF. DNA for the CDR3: TGTGCCAGCAGTTTACCTGCCGCGGGAAACACTGAAGCTTTCTTT.

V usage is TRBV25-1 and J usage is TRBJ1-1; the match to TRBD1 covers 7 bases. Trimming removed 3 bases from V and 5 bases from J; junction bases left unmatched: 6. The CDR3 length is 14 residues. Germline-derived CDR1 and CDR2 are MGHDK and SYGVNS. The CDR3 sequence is CASSERQGRTEAFF. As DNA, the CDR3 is TGTGCCAGCAGTGAGCGACAGGGAAGGACTGAAGCTTTCTTT.

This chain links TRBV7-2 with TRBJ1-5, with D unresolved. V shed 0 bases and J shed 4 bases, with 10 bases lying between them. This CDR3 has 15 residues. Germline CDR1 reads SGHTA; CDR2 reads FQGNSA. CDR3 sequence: CASSLARGGNQPQHF. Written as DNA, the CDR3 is TGTGCCAGCAGCTTAGCGCGGGGAGGTAATCAGCCCCAGCATTTT.

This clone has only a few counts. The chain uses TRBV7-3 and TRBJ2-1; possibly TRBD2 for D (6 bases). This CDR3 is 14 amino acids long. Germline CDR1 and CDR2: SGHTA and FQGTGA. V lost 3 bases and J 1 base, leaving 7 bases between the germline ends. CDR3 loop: CASSFGGSYNEQFF. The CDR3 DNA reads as TGTGCCAGCAGCTTTGGGGGGTCCTACAATGAGCAGTTCTTC.

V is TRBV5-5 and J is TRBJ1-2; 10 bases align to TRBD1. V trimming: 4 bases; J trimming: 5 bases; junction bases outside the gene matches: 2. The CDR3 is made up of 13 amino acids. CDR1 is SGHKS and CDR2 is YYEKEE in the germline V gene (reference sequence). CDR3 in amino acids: CASSAGQGYGYTF. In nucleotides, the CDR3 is TGTGCCAGCAGCGCGGGACAGGGGTATGGCTACACCTTC.

CDR3 amino acids: CAISEQGGKPPYF. The CDR3 nucleotides are TGTGCCATCAGTGAACAGGGGGGCAAGCCCCCGTACTTC. The V and J genes are TRBV10-3 and TRBJ2-5; 8 bases agree with TRBD1. V shed 3 bases and J 13 bases; nucleotides not matched to a gene: 10. Germline V gene data show CDR1 as ENHRY and CDR2 as SYGVKD. The length of the CDR3 is 13 residues.

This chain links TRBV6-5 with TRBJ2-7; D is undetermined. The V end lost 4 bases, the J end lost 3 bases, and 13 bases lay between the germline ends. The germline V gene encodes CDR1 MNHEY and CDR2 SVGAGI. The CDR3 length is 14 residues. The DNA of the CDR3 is TGTGCCAGCAGTTCTTCCTACTCCAACTACGAGCAGTACTTC. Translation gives CASSSSYSNYEQYF.

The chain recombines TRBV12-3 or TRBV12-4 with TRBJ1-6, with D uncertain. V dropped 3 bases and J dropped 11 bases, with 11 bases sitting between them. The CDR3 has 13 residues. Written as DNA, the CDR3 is TGTGCCAGCAGTTTCGGGTCCCCGACACCCCTCCACTTT. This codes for CASSFGSPTPLHF.

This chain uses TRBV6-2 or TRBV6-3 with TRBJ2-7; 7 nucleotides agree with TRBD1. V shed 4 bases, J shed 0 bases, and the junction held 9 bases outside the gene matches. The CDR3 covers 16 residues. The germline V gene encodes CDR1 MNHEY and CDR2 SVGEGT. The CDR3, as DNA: TGTGCCAGCAGTTCCAGGGGACAGTTGAGCTCCTACGAGCAGTACGTC. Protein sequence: CASSSRGQLSSYEQYV.

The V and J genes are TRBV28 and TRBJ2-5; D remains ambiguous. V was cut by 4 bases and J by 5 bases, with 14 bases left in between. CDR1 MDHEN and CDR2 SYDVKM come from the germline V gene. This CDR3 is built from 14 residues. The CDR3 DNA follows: TGTGCCAGCAGTTCGCCGACGACCGGGGAGACCCAGTACTTC. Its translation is CASSSPTTGETQYF.

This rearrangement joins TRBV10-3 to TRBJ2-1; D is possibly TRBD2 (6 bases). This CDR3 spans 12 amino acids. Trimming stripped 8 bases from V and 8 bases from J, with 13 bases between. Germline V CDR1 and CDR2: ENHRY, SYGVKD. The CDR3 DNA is TGTGCCATCGGAGGGACTGGGGATGAGCAGTTCTTC. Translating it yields CAIGGTGDEQFF.

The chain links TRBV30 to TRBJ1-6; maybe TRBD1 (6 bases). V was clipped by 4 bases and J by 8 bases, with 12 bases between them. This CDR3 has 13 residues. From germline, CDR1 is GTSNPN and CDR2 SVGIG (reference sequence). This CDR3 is CAWNRVKDSPLHF. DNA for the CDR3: TGTGCCTGGAACAGGGTGAAAGATTCACCCCTCCACTTT.

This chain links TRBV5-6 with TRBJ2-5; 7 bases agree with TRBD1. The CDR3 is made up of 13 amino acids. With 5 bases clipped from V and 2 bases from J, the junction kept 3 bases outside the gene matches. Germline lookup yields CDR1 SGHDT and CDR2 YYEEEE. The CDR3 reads CASRRDSQETQYF. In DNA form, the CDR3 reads TGTGCCAGCAGAAGGGACAGTCAAGAGACCCAGTACTTC.

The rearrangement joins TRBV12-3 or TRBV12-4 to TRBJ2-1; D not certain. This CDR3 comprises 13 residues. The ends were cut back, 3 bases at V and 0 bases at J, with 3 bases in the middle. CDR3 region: CASSFSSYNEQFF. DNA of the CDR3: TGTGCCAGCAGTTTCAGCTCCTACAATGAGCAGTTCTTC.